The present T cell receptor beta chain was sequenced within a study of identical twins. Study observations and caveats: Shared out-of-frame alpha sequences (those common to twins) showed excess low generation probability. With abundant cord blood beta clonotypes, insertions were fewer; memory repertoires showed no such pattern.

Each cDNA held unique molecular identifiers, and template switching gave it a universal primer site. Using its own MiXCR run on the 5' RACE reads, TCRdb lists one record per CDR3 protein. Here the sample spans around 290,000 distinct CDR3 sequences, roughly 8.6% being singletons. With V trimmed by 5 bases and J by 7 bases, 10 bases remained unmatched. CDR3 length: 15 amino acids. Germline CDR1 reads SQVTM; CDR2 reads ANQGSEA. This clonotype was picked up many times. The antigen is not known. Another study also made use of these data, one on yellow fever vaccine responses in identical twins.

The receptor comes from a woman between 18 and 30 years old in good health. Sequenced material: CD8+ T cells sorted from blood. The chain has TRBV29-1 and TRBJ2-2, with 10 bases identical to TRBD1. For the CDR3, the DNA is TGCAGCGTTCCGGCTGGGACAGGGGTTATCGGGGAGCTGTTTTTT. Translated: CSVPAGTGVIGELFF.